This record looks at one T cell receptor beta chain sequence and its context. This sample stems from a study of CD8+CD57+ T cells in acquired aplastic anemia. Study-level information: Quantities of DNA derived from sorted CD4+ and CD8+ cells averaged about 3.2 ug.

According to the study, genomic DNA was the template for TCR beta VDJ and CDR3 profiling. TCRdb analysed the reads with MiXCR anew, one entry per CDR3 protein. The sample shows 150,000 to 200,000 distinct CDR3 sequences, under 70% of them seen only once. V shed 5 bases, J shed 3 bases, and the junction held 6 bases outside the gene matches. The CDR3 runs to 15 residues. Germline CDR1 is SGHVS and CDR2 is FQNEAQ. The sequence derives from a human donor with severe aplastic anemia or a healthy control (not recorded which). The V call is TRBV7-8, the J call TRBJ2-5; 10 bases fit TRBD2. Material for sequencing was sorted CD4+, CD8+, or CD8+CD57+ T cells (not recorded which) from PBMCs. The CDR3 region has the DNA TGTGCCAGCAGCGAAAGTAGCGGGGGGAAAGAGACCCAGTACTTC. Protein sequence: CASSESSGGKETQYF.